The rows below give T cell receptor beta chains drawn from one sample of a study of CD8 T cells in ankylosing spondylitis. TCRdb redid the calling of the 5' RACE reads with MiXCR, one entry per CDR3 protein. The sample shows some 150,000 distinct CDR3 sequences, approximately 48% of them seen only once. Sequenced material: synovial fluid, either unsorted or a sorted T cell fraction (not recorded which). These TCRs come from a male donor with ankylosing spondylitis. CDR3s include the opening cysteine and the closing phenylalanine or tryptophan. Each record gives: V gene, D gene, clone size, J gene, CDR3 protein, CDR3 DNA. The D gene is left open where the match is weak. A row's size may be missing; if present it is once, few, many or a size class.

TRBV20-1,-,-,TRBJ2-7,CSAYRRAPYEQYF,TGCAGTGCCTACCGGCGGGCCCCCTACGAGCAGTACTTC
TRBV5-4,TRBD1,few,TRBJ1-1,CASSFDRVHTEAFF,TGTGCCAGCAGCTTCGACAGGGTGCACACTGAAGCTTTCTTT
TRBV6-5,-,many,TRBJ2-2,CASSYLSGGPGELFF,TGTGCCAGCAGTTACTTATCCGGGGGGCCCGGGGAGCTGTTTTTT
TRBV11-2,TRBD1,few,TRBJ2-1,CASSLDAGTGYDEQFF,TGTGCCAGCAGCTTAGACGCCGGGACAGGGTACGATGAGCAGTTCTTC
TRBV6-1,-,-,TRBJ1-1,CASSEREIREAFF,TGTGCCAGCAGTGAGCGTGAGATAAGAGAAGCTTTCTTT
TRBV6-5,-,-,TRBJ2-2,CASSPLAGELFF,TGTGCCAGCAGCCCTTTGGCCGGGGAGCTGTTTTTT
TRBV5-1,TRBD1,-,TRBJ1-1,CASSLAETGLNTEAFF,TGCGCCAGCAGCTTGGCCGAGACAGGGCTGAACACTGAAGCTTTCTTT
TRBV4-2,-,many,TRBJ2-1,CASSQETGDWDEQFF,TGTGCCAGCAGCCAAGAAACGGGGGATTGGGATGAGCAGTTCTTC
TRBV27,-,-,TRBJ1-5,CASSPTARNQPQHF,TGTGCCAGCAGTCCTACAGCGCGCAATCAGCCCCAGCATTTT
TRBV5-1,-,-,TRBJ2-7,CASSLYSYEQYF,TGCGCCAGCAGCTTGTATAGCTACGAGCAGTACTTC
TRBV5-1,TRBD1,-,TRBJ2-5,CASSYHMVDRGHGETQYF,TGCGCCAGCAGCTACCACATGGTCGACAGGGGGCATGGAGAGACCCAGTACTTC
TRBV12-3/TRBV12-4,-,few,TRBJ2-3,CASSFWGIDTQYF,TGTGCCAGCAGTTTTTGGGGAATAGATACGCAGTATTTT
TRBV5-1,-,-,TRBJ2-7,CASSLGAGPRPLFSYEQYF,TGCGCCAGCAGCTTGGGAGCGGGTCCCCGTCCTTTATTCTCCTACGAGCAGTACTTC
TRBV10-3,TRBD2,-,TRBJ2-7,CAISVRLAGIFYEQYF,TGTGCCATCAGTGTACGACTAGCGGGGATATTCTACGAGCAGTACTTC
TRBV27,-,-,TRBJ1-5,CASSGTGTDNQPQHF,TGTGCCAGCAGTGGGACCGGGACGGACAATCAGCCCCAGCATTTT
TRBV7-9,-,few,TRBJ2-7,CATLLLSGNEQYF,TGTGCCACACTGCTCCTCTCAGGGAACGAGCAGTACTTC
TRBV6-6,-,-,TRBJ2-7,CASSYAGYEQYF,TGTGCCAGCAGTTACGCGGGCTACGAGCAGTACTTC
TRBV6-1,TRBD2,-,TRBJ2-3,CASTRTSVSTDTQYF,TGTGCCAGCACCCGGACTAGCGTGTCCACAGATACGCAGTATTTT
TRBV4-1,-,-,TRBJ2-7,CASSQNFLTLNSYEQYF,TGCGCCAGCAGCCAAAATTTTCTGACACTAAACTCCTACGAGCAGTACTTC
TRBV7-9,-,few,TRBJ1-5,CASSIGSGNQPQHF,TGTGCCAGCAGCATTGGAAGCGGCAATCAGCCCCAGCATTTT
TRBV4-1,TRBD2,-,TRBJ2-5,CASSQDRSGGNSGDLLETQYF,TGCGCCAGCAGCCAAGATCGTTCAGGAGGAAATAGCGGGGATTTATTAGAGACCCAGTACTTC
TRBV6-6,-,few,TRBJ2-1,CASSYPFFFEQFF,TGTGCCAGCAGTTACCCCTTTTTCTTCGAGCAGTTCTTC
TRBV6-5,-,few,TRBJ1-2,CASSPDRFSYTF,TGTGCCAGCAGCCCAGACAGGTTTAGCTACACCTTC
TRBV25-1,TRBD2,-,TRBJ2-5,CASSPRTSGKETQYF,TGTGCCAGCAGTCCAAGGACTAGCGGGAAAGAGACCCAGTACTTC
TRBV28,-,many,TRBJ1-5,CASSRSSNQPQHF,TGTGCCAGCAGTCGTAGCAGCAATCAGCCCCAGCATTTT
TRBV5-6,-,many,TRBJ2-1,CASRQYRDNYNEQFF,TGTGCCAGCAGACAGTACAGGGACAACTACAATGAGCAGTTCTTC
TRBV13,-,few,TRBJ2-3,CASSLEGGASTDTQYF,TGTGCCAGCAGCTTAGAGGGCGGGGCTAGCACAGATACGCAGTATTTT
TRBV7-8,-,-,TRBJ2-1,CASSLGLAGASYNEQFF,TGTGCCAGCAGCTTGGGACTCGCCGGGGCATCCTACAATGAGCAGTTCTTC
TRBV28,TRBD2,few,TRBJ2-2,CASSPWGTRNTGELFF,TGTGCCAGCAGCCCATGGGGGACTAGAAACACCGGGGAGCTGTTTTTT
TRBV10-3,-,few,TRBJ2-3,CAIRGLPPGDTQYF,TGTGCCATCAGAGGACTACCACCCGGAGATACGCAGTATTTT
TRBV20-1,TRBD1,many,TRBJ1-6,CSARDHDRDRSPLHF,TGCAGTGCTAGAGATCATGACAGGGATCGATCACCCCTCCACTTT
TRBV12-3/TRBV12-4,-,-,TRBJ2-2,CATQGGAGELFF,TGTGCCACCCAAGGGGGGGCCGGGGAGCTGTTTTTT
TRBV5-1,-,once,TRBJ2-2,CASSLAESTGELFF,TGCGCCAGCAGCTTGGCCGAGAGCACCGGGGAGCTGTTTTTT
TRBV20-1,TRBD2,-,TRBJ2-1,CSAPRDYYNEQFF,TGCAGTGCTCCCCGGGACTACTACAATGAGCAGTTCTTC
TRBV15,-,-,TRBJ2-2,CATSRTPTKMNTGELFF,TGTGCCACCAGCAGAACCCCTACCAAAATGAACACCGGGGAGCTGTTTTTT
TRBV5-5,-,-,TRBJ2-2,CASSSAISGVIVPGELFF,TGTGCCAGCAGCTCGGCTATTTCAGGGGTGATCGTCCCCGGGGAGCTGTTTTTT
TRBV10-2,-,-,TRBJ1-2,CASTSGGGDYGYTF,TGCGCCAGCACCTCTGGGGGGGGTGACTATGGCTACACCTTC
TRBV13,TRBD2,-,TRBJ2-1,CASSPGTSGGLGGQFF,TGTGCCAGCAGTCCCGGGACTAGCGGAGGGCTGGGGGGGCAGTTCTTC
TRBV11-2,TRBD1,-,TRBJ2-7,CASSPLRTGAYEQYF,TGTGCCAGCAGCCCCCTTCGGACAGGAGCCTACGAGCAGTACTTC
TRBV15,TRBD1,few,TRBJ2-1,CATSRGQGGFNEQFF,TGTGCCACCAGCAGAGGACAGGGGGGGTTTAATGAGCAGTTCTTC
TRBV11-2,-,once,TRBJ1-4,CASSLVKWGPMEEKLFF,TGTGCCAGCAGCTTAGTAAAGTGGGGACCGATGGAAGAAAAACTGTTTTTT